This T cell receptor beta chain was captured by sequencing in a study of radiotherapy plus CTLA-4 blockade in lung cancer. Study findings and constraints: Tumor-origin TCR clones grew in blood after radiotherapy plus ipilimumab.

Focal radiation with ipilimumab CTLA-4 blockade was given to patients with chemo-refractory metastatic non-small-cell lung cancer. CDR1 and CDR2 from the germline V gene are MDHEN and SYDVKM. V shed 6 bases and J 2 bases; nucleotides not matched to a gene: 10. The CDR3 has 15 residues. Profiled with immunoSEQ multiplex PCR; TCRdb holds only in-frame clones, not every one. The table has 70,000 to 95,000 clones, about 83% seen once. In regard to this clone: The antigen remains unidentified.

The sample consisted of peripheral blood, taken from a patient treated with radiotherapy plus ipilimumab. The source of this sequence is a human donor with non-small cell lung cancer that progressed on radiotherapy plus ipilimumab. The chain recombines TRBV28 with TRBJ2-7; 7 bases line up with TRBD1. DNA for the CDR3: TGTGCCAGCAGACCACGACAGGGTTTCACCTACGAGCAGTACTTC. The encoded protein is CASRPRQGFTYEQYF.